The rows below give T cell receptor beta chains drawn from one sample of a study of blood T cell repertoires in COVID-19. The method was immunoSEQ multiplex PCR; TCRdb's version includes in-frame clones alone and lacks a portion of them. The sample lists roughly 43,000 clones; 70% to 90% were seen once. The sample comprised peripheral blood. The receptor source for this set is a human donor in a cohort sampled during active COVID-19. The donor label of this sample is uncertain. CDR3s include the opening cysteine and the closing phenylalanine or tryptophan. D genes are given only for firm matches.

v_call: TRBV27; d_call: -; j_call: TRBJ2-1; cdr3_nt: TGTGCCAGCAGCCAATCGGGGTATGAGCAGTTCTTC; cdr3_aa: CASSQSGYEQFF
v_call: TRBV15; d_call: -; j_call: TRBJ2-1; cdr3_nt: TGTGCCACCAGCGCAGGGGGGAATGAGCAGTTCTTC; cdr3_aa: CATSAGGNEQFF
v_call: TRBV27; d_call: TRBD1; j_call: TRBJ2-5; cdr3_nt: TGTGCCAGCAAACCTGGCCCCGGGACAGGGTTCCAAGAGACCCAGTACTTC; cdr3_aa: CASKPGPGTGFQETQYF
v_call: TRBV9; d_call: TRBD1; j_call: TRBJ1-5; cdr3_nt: TGTGCCAGCAGCGTTGGGGGACAGGGGGATCAGCCCCAGCATTTT; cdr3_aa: CASSVGGQGDQPQHF
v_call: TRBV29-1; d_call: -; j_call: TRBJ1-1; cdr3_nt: TGCAGCGGGTACAGTTGGAACACTGAAGCTTTCTTT; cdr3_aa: CSGYSWNTEAFF
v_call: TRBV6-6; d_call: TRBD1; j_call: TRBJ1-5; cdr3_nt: TGTGCCAGCAGCGAACAGGGGAGCAATCAGCCCCAGCATTTT; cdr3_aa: CASSEQGSNQPQHF
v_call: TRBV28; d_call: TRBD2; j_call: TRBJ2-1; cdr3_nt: TGTGCCAGTGGAATCCGACGGGGGGGGCTTGGGAATGAGCAGTTCTTC; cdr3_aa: CASGIRRGGLGNEQFF
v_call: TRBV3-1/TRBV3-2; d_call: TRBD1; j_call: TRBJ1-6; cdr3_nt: TGTGCCAGCAGCCTGCGACAGGGTGGGTCACCCCTCCACTTT; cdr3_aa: CASSLRQGGSPLHF
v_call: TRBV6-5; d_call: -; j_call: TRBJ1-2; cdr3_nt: TGTGCCAGCAGTTACGCTGGGACTCATGGCTACACCTTC; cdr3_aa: CASSYAGTHGYTF
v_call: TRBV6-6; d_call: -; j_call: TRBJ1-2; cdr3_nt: TGTGCCAGCAGTTTTACCAACAGTGCGGGGGATGGCTACACCTTC; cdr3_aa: CASSFTNSAGDGYTF
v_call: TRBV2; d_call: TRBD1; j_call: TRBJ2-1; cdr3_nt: TGTGCCAGCCTCGGGACAGGGGTCAATGAGCAGTTCTTC; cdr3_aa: CASLGTGVNEQFF
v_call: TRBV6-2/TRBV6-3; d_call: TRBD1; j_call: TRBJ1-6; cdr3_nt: TGTGCCAGCAGCGACAGGGTGAGTTCACCCCTCCACTTT; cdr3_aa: CASSDRVSSPLHF
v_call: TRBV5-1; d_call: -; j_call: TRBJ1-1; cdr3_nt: TGCGCCAGCAGCTGGGGGGACACTGAAGCTTTCTTT; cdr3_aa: CASSWGDTEAFF
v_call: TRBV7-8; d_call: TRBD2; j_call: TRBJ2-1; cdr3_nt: TGTGCCAGCAGCTTATTGGGACTAGCGGGGTTAAATGAGCAGTTCTTC; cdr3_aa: CASSLLGLAGLNEQFF